A single sample gave rise to the 24 T cell receptor beta chains below, sequenced in a study of cytomegalovirus exposure and HLA in healthy donors. Amplification used 60 Vbeta primers and 13 Jbeta primers. This table comes from immunoSEQ multiplex PCR, and its TCRdb copy is limited to in-frame clones, with some not included. Of fewer than 150,000 clones listed, about 78% were seen once; the top ten hold around 5.8%. Sequenced sample: PBMCs. Receptor source: a woman in her twenties or thirties in good health and CMV-seropositive.

The chain recombines TRBV7-9 with TRBJ1-2; D is unclear. Per the germline V gene, CDR1 is SEHNR and CDR2 is FQNEAQ (reference sequence). This CDR3 contains 14 residues. Trimming cost V 0 bases and J 7 bases, with 12 bases left between them. The CDR3 DNA reads TGTGCCAGCAGCTTAGCGGAGAGGCTCAGTGGCTACACCTTC. Amino acid sequence: CASSLAERLSGYTF.

The V and J genes are TRBV4-2 and TRBJ2-7, with 8 positions matching TRBD2. Germline CDR1 reads LGHNA; CDR2 reads YNFKEQ. Trimming removed 2 bases from V and 4 bases from J; junction bases left unmatched: 10. This CDR3 has 16 amino acids. CDR3 coding DNA: TGTGCCAGCAGCCAAATATTTGCGGGAGGTTTTTACGAGCAGTACTTC. Translation: CASSQIFAGGFYEQYF.

The V and J genes are TRBV5-1 and TRBJ2-5, with 16 nucleotides matching TRBD2. Germline CDR1 and CDR2: SGHRS and YFSETQ. The CDR3 is 16 residues long. Unmatched junction bases numbered 12, after V lost 2 bases and J lost 14 bases. As DNA, the CDR3 is TGCGCCAGCAGCTTCTCCGCGGGACTAGCGGGAGGGCAAACCTACTTC. Its protein is CASSFSAGLAGGQTYF.

This clone was counted once. This rearrangement joins TRBV11-3 to TRBJ2-3; the D gene is possibly TRBD2 (7 bases). CDR1 SGHNT and CDR2 YENEEA come from the germline V gene. The length of the CDR3 is 15 residues. Trimming stripped 2 bases from V and 0 bases from J, with 9 bases between. CDR3 sequence (DNA): TGTGCCAGCAGCTTAAGGGGGGGCAGCACAGATACGCAGTATTTT. Translated: CASSLRGGSTDTQYF.

A word on this clone: This sample also contains other DNA sequences that code for the same CDR3. J is TRBJ2-7 and V is TRBV4-1, with 9 bases identical to TRBD2. This CDR3 is 16 amino acids long. Germline loops: CDR1 MGHRA, CDR2 YSYEKL. J was trimmed by 1 base and V by 2 bases; bases with no gene match: 6. The CDR3, as DNA: TGCGCCAGCAGCCAACCGACTAGCGGCGTATCCTACGAGCAGTACTTC. This gives the protein CASSQPTSGVSYEQYF.

J is TRBJ2-7 and V is TRBV15; perhaps TRBD2 as D (6 bases). The CDR3 spans 14 residues. V lost 4 bases, J lost 4 bases, and 14 bases lay in between. The germline V gene has CDR1 LNHNV and CDR2 YYDKDF (reference sequence). The chain's CDR3 is CATSNPGLRYEQYF. The CDR3, as DNA: TGTGCCACCAGCAACCCGGGACTCAGGTACGAGCAGTACTTC.

The chain uses TRBV2 and TRBJ2-5; 7 positions match TRBD2. This CDR3 comprises 15 residues. V dropped 7 bases and J dropped 5; count of bases not matched to a gene: 13. Germline values: CDR1 SNHLY, CDR2 FYNNEI. DNA of the CDR3: TGTGCCAGCACCGATTCGGGGGAGGGCCAGGAGACCCAGTACTTC. Its translation is CASTDSGEGQETQYF.

This sequence joins TRBV6-5 and TRBJ1-4, with D possibly TRBD1 on 5 matching bases. The CDR3 is made up of 16 amino acids. Trimming stripped 8 bases from V and 4 bases from J, with 20 bases between. Germline V gives CDR1 MNHEY, CDR2 SVGAGI. The CDR3 region is CASRSFLTASNEKLFF. CDR3 bases: TGTGCCAGCCGTTCCTTCTTGACAGCCAGTAATGAAAAACTGTTTTTT.

The V gene is TRBV6-1, the J gene TRBJ1-1; D is possibly TRBD1 (6 bases). V was clipped by 6 bases and J by 4 bases, with 15 bases between them. This CDR3 has 14 amino acids. Germline V gene lookup returns CDR1 MNHNS and CDR2 SASEGT. The CDR3 loop reads CASRLDSPTTEAFF. CDR3 bases: TGTGCCAGCAGACTGGACAGCCCGACCACTGAAGCTTTCTTT.

V and J are TRBV4-1 and TRBJ2-1; a weak D match, TRBD2 (7 bases). The CDR3 extends over 15 amino acids. Deletions cut 1 base from V and 12 bases from J, with 19 bases between. CDR1 is MGHRA and CDR2 is YSYEKL in the germline V gene. The chain's CDR3 is CASSQGGGADNGQFF. CDR3 bases: TGCGCCAGCAGCCAAGGAGGGGGGGCAGACAACGGGCAGTTCTTC.

The CDR3 region has the DNA TGTGCCAGTAGACTCAGGGAAGCACACAATGAGCAGTTCTTC. It yields the protein CASRLREAHNEQFF. The chain is built from TRBV19 and TRBJ2-1, with a weak D call TRBD1 (5 bases). Trimming cost V 6 bases and J 5 bases, with 14 bases left between them. Looked up from germline, CDR1 is LNHDA and CDR2 is SQIVND (reference sequence). The CDR3 length is 14 residues.

The chain couples TRBV19 to TRBJ1-2; TRBD1 matches 7 bases. Germline V lookup: CDR1 LNHDA, CDR2 SQIVND (reference sequence). The CDR3 length is 15 residues. The V and J ends lost 4 bases and 6 bases, in that order; junction bases with no gene match: 11. As DNA, the CDR3 is TGTGCCAGTAGTAGAGGACAGGCAAGTATAGATGGCTACACCTTC. Encoded protein: CASSRGQASIDGYTF.

The chain recombines TRBV5-1 with TRBJ1-2; no firm D call. Trimming took 4 bases from V and 4 from J, leaving 14 bases between them. The CDR3 consists of 14 residues. CDR1 is SGHRS, CDR2 YFSETQ, per germline. CDR3 loop: CASSPTIGVYGYTF. For the CDR3, the DNA is TGCGCCAGCAGCCCTACGATAGGAGTCTATGGCTACACCTTC.

This chain connects TRBV30 to TRBJ2-5, with TRBD2 matching 7 bases. This CDR3 is built from 18 residues. The germline gives CDR1 GTSNPN, CDR2 SVGIG (reference sequence). After removal of 0 bases from V and 4 bases from J, the junction contained 17 bases not matched to a gene. The DNA for the CDR3 is TGTGCCTGGAGTGTAGGTAAAGGGCGGGAGTGGTGGAGAGAGACCCAGTACTTC. Amino acid sequence: CAWSVGKGREWWRETQYF.

This sequence joins TRBV25-1 and TRBJ2-5; perhaps TRBD2 as D (5 bases). This CDR3 comprises 15 residues. The V gene lost 4 bases and the J gene lost 4 bases, with 16 bases spanning the gap. Germline lookup yields CDR1 MGHDK and CDR2 SYGVNS. The CDR3 loop reads CASSALGGFLETQYF. The DNA of the CDR3 is TGTGCCAGCAGTGCCCTTGGCGGGTTCTTAGAGACCCAGTACTTC. The whole variable domain, filled in from reference TRBV25-1 and TRBJ2-5, reads EADIYQTPRYLVIGTGKKITLECSQTMGHDKMYWYQQDPGMELHLIHYSYGVNSTEKGDLSSESTVSRIRTEHFPLTLESARPSHTSQYLCASSALGGFLETQYFGPGTRLLVL.

Only a few counts were recorded for this clone. The chain has TRBV11-3 and TRBJ1-1, with D perhaps matching TRBD1 (5 bases). Trimming removed 6 bases from V and 5 bases from J, with 16 bases in between. Germline V gene sequence: CDR1 SGHNT, CDR2 YENEEA. This CDR3 comprises 14 residues. The CDR3 DNA reads as TGTGCCAGCAGGACCCAGGGTTTAGTAACTGAAGCTTTCTTT. Protein: CASRTQGLVTEAFF.

This clone showed up just a few times. The rearrangement links TRBV6-1 to TRBJ1-4, with D possibly TRBD1 on 6 matching bases. This CDR3 has 14 residues. Germline CDR1 and CDR2: MNHNS and SASEGT. Trimming pared 5 bases from V and 6 bases from J, leaving 13 bases between. CDR3 protein: CASSKQGVDEKLFF. In DNA, the CDR3 is TGTGCCAGCAGTAAACAGGGAGTTGATGAAAAACTGTTTTTT.

This clone was observed once. The V call is TRBV5-1, the J call TRBJ1-4; 11 positions agree with TRBD1. After removal of 4 bases from V and 8 bases from J, the junction contained 10 bases not matched to a gene. The CDR3 contains 16 residues. The V gene's germline CDR1 is SGHRS and CDR2 YFSETQ. In nucleotides, the CDR3 is TGCGCCAGCAGCCCCAACGGACAGGGGGCAGGGGAAAAACTGTTTTTT. This gives the protein CASSPNGQGAGEKLFF.

This clone has more than one count but fewer than ten. The rearrangement uses TRBV9 and TRBJ2-1, with 12 bases identical to TRBD2. Germline V CDR1 and CDR2: SGDLS, YYNGEE. This CDR3 has 14 amino acids. V was pared by 3 bases and J by 5 bases, with 0 bases of the junction left unmatched. CDR3 amino acids: CASSASGRDNEQFF. CDR3 bases: TGTGCCAGCAGCGCTAGCGGGAGGGACAATGAGCAGTTCTTC.

The rearrangement uses TRBV15 and TRBJ2-5, with D uncertain. The V end lost 0 bases, the J end lost 2 bases, and 10 bases lay between the germline ends. The length of the CDR3 is 15 residues. CDR1 and CDR2 (germline): LNHNV, YYDKDF (reference sequence). The CDR3 protein is CATSRDFRVQETQYF. In DNA, the CDR3 is TGTGCCACCAGCAGAGATTTTCGGGTACAAGAGACCCAGTACTTC.

V is TRBV9 and J is TRBJ1-4; D is perhaps TRBD1 (6 bases). Germline CDR1 and CDR2: SGDLS and YYNGEE. The CDR3 covers 16 residues. Trimming took off 0 bases at V and 8 bases at J, with 17 bases between the two ends. CDR3 residues: CASSVGQGSRYEKLFF. CDR3 DNA: TGTGCCAGCAGCGTAGGGCAGGGGAGCAGGTACGAAAAACTGTTTTTT.

J is TRBJ2-5 and V is TRBV4-1; 7 positions match TRBD1. The J call is doubtful: the DNA matches TRBJ2-7 better. CDR1 and CDR2 from the germline V gene are MGHRA and YSYEKL. The CDR3 runs to 15 residues. CDR3 sequence reads: CASSQRQGTPYEQYF. The DNA for the CDR3 is TGCGCCAGCAGCCAACGACAGGGAACTCCCTACGAGCAGTACTTC.

V and J are TRBV19 and TRBJ2-5, with D perhaps TRBD1 (6 bases). Germline V gene sequence: CDR1 LNHDA, CDR2 SQIVND (reference sequence). Trimming pared 6 bases from V and 0 bases from J, leaving 11 bases between. CDR3 length: 14 amino acids. The CDR3 nucleotides read TGTGCCAGTAGGCTAACAGGGAACCAAGAGACCCAGTACTTC. Protein: CASRLTGNQETQYF.

CDR3: CASSLGLWTNEQFF. In DNA, the CDR3 is TGTGCCAGCAGCTTGGGACTCTGGACGAATGAGCAGTTCTTC. This chain connects TRBV13 to TRBJ2-1; possible D gene TRBD2, 6 bases. The CDR3 length is 14 residues. The V gene's germline CDR1 is PRHDT and CDR2 FYEKMQ (reference sequence). V lost 3 bases, J lost 7 bases, and 13 bases lay in between.